Listed below are T cell receptor beta chains from one sample, sequenced in a study of T cell repertoires in cytomegalovirus infection. TCRdb itself ran the reads through MiXCR, one entry per CDR3 protein. The table lists more than 150,000 distinct CDR3 sequences, around 22% of them singletons, with 9.5% to 13% in the top ten. The specimen sequenced was PBMCs. Receptor source: a human donor in good health (CMV status not recorded). Some clones in this sample may be carry-over from other donors' samples. Each CDR3 is given with its conserved first and last residue. The order of the fields is V gene, J gene, clone size, D gene, CDR3 protein, CDR3 DNA. A D gene is named only where the DNA matches it firmly. Part of the rows lack a size; the others show once, few, many or a class for expanded clones.

V: TRBV2
J: TRBJ2-1
size: few
D: NA
CDR3: CASSVNRANEQFF
DNA: TGTGCCAGCAGTGTTAACAGGGCCAATGAGCAGTTCTTC

V: TRBV30
J: TRBJ2-1
size: NA
D: NA
CDR3: CAWSIGVDEQFF
DNA: TGTGCCTGGAGTATCGGGGTAGATGAGCAGTTCTTC

V: TRBV7-2
J: TRBJ2-7
size: NA
D: NA
CDR3: CASSSRIQLRSYEQYF
DNA: TGTGCCAGCAGCTCCCGAATACAGTTAAGGTCCTACGAGCAGTACTTC

V: TRBV19
J: TRBJ1-1
size: NA
D: TRBD1
CDR3: CASSQQGKGAFF
DNA: TGTGCCAGTAGCCAACAGGGGAAGGGAGCTTTCTTT

V: TRBV28
J: TRBJ2-5
size: many
D: NA
CDR3: CASAGAAGQETQYF
DNA: TGTGCCAGCGCAGGCGCGGCCGGACAAGAGACCCAGTACTTC

V: TRBV7-2
J: TRBJ2-1
size: many
D: NA
CDR3: CASSPLIYNEQFF
DNA: TGTGCCAGCAGCCCCCTCATTTACAATGAGCAGTTCTTC

V: TRBV4-1
J: TRBJ1-2
size: NA
D: NA
CDR3: CASSPGGGRNYGYTF
DNA: TGCGCCAGCAGCCCGGGCGGGGGTCGAAATTATGGCTACACCTTC

V: TRBV6-2/TRBV6-3
J: TRBJ1-5
size: NA
D: NA
CDR3: CASSYSGSQPQHF
DNA: TGTGCCAGCAGTTACTCGGGCAGCCAGCCCCAGCATTTT

V: TRBV29-1
J: TRBJ2-3
size: NA
D: TRBD1
CDR3: CSVGRSSGGTDTQYF
DNA: TGCAGCGTTGGGAGGTCGTCAGGGGGAACAGATACGCAGTATTTT

V: TRBV7-2
J: TRBJ2-7
size: many
D: NA
CDR3: CASSLVVRGNEQYF
DNA: TGTGCCAGCAGCTTAGTGGTCAGGGGTAACGAGCAGTACTTC

V: TRBV6-6
J: TRBJ2-3
size: many
D: NA
CDR3: CASSYVETTDTQYF
DNA: TGTGCCAGCAGTTACGTGGAGACCACAGATACGCAGTATTTT